This TCR beta chain comes out of a study of blood T cell repertoires in COVID-19. Study details: Collection of acute and convalescent COVID-19 samples took place in the United States, Italy and Spain. Sample material is recorded as cDNA or gDNA derived from T cells, B-cell-depleted T cells, or PBMCs.

Method: immunoSEQ multiplex PCR; TCRdb's copy keeps in-frame clones and lacks some. The table records roughly 290,000 clones, 86% of them present only once. This CDR3 contains 16 residues. The ends lost 4 bases at V and 7 bases at J; junction bases unmatched: 11. Germline-derived CDR1 and CDR2 are MGHRA and YSYEKL. The sequence derives from a woman aged 25 to 39 who had recovered from COVID-19. This chain joins TRBV4-1 and TRBJ2-1; TRBD1 matches 9 bases. The sample comprised peripheral blood. CDR3 in amino acids: CASSLWGGQGRNEQFF. The CDR3 coding sequence is TGCGCCAGCAGCCTATGGGGAGGACAGGGGAGGAATGAGCAGTTCTTC.